Included here is one T cell receptor (beta chain) sequence, with context. Unmatched junction bases numbered 1, after V lost 8 bases and J lost 1 base. The CDR3 has 13 amino acids. CDR1 is LNHNV, CDR2 YYDKDF, per germline (reference sequence). Primers for the PCR totalled 60 Vbeta and 13 Jbeta. The data were produced by immunoSEQ multiplex PCR, yet TCRdb's version contains in-frame clones alone and is incomplete. This sample has about 170,000 clones, with 85% found just once. This record comes from a study of cytomegalovirus exposure and HLA in healthy donors. V gene TRBV15 combines with J gene TRBJ2-2; 7 nucleotides agree with TRBD1. The sequence came from a boy between 2 and 15 years old in good health and CMV-seronegative. The sequenced sample was PBMCs. The DNA of the CDR3 is TGTGCCACCGGGACAGAGAACACCGGGGAGCTGTTTTTT. Translating gives CATGTENTGELFF.